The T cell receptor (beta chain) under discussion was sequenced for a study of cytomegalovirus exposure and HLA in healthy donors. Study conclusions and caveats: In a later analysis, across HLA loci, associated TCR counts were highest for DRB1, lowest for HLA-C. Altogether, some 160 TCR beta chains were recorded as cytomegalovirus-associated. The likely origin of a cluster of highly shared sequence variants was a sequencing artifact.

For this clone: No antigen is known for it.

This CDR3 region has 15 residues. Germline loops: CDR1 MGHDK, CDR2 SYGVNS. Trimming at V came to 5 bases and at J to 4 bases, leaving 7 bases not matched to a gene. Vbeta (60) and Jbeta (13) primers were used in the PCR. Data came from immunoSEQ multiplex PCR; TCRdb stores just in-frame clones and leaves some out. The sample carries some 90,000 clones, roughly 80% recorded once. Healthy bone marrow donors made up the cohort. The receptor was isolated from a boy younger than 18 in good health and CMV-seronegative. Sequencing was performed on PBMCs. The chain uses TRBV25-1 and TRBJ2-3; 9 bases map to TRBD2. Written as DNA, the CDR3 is TGTGCCAGCAGTTCATGGGCGGGAGGGTCAGATACGCAGTATTTT. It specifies CASSSWAGGSDTQYF.